Detailed here is one T cell receptor beta chain. This sample is drawn from a study of blood T cell repertoires in COVID-19. V was pared by 12 bases and J by 7 bases, with 14 bases between. Germline V lookup: CDR1 KGHDR, CDR2 SFDVKD. The CDR3 loop spans 12 amino acids. Produced via immunoSEQ multiplex PCR; TCRdb's table is partial and in-frame only. The repertoire holds about 190,000 clones, 86% seen once, with around 6% in the top ten. This chain joins TRBV24-1 and TRBJ2-2, with a weak D call TRBD1 (6 bases). The clonotype comes from a middle-aged man with acute COVID-19. The sample taken for sequencing was PBMCs or T cells enriched from blood (not recorded which). CDR3 amino acids: CASALGGGELFF. CDR3 sequence (DNA): TGTGCCTCGGCCCTAGGGGGCGGGGAGCTGTTTTTT.